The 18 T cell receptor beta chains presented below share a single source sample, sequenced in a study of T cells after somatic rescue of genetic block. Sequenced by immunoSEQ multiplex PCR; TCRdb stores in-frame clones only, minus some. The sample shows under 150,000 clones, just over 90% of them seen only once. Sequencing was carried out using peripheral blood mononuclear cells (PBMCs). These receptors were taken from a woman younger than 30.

The CDR3 region is CASSLDQDGYNEQFF. The CDR3 nucleotides read TGTGCCAGCAGCTTAGATCAGGACGGATACAATGAGCAGTTCTTC. The V call is TRBV11-2, the J call TRBJ2-1; the D is unclear. Germline CDR1 and CDR2: SGHAT and FQNNGV. V was clipped by 0 bases and J by 4 bases, with 10 bases between them. CDR3 size: 15 residues.

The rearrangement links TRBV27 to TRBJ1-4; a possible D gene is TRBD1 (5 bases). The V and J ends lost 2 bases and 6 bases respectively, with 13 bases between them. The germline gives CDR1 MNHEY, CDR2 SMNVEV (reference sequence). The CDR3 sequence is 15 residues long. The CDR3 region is CASSLGGTGDEKLFF. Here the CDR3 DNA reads TGTGCCAGCAGTTTAGGGGGGACCGGTGATGAAAAACTGTTTTTT.

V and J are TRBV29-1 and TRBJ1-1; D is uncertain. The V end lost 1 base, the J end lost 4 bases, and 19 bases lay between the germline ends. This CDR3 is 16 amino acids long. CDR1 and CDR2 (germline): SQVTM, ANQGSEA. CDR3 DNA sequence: TGCAGCGTTGAAGTTGCAAGGTTTTGGTGGGGCACTGAAGCTTTCTTT. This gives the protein CSVEVARFWWGTEAFF.

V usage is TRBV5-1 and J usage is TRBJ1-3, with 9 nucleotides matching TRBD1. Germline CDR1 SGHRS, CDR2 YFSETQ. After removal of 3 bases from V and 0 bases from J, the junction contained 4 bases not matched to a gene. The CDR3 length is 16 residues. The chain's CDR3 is CASSSGTGNSGNTIYF. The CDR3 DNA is TGCGCCAGCAGCTCTGGGACAGGGAACTCTGGAAACACCATATATTTT.

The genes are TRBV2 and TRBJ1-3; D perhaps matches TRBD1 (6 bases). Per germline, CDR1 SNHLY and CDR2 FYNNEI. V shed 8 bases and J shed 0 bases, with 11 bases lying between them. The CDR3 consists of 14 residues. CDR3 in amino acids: CASGRGDSGNTIYF. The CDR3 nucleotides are TGTGCCAGCGGAAGGGGGGACTCTGGAAACACCATATATTTT.

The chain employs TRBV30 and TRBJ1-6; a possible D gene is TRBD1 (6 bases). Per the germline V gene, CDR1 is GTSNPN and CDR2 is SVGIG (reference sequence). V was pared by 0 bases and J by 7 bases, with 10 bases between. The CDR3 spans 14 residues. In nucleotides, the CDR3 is TGTGCCTGGAGTGTAACGGGGGGCAATTCACCCCTCCACTTT. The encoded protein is CAWSVTGGNSPLHF.

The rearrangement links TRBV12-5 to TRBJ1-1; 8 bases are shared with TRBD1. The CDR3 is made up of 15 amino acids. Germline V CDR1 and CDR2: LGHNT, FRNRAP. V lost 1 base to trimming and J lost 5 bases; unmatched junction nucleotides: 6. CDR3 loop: CASGLAAGQATEAFF. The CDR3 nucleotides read TGTGCTAGTGGTTTGGCCGCGGGACAGGCAACTGAAGCTTTCTTT.

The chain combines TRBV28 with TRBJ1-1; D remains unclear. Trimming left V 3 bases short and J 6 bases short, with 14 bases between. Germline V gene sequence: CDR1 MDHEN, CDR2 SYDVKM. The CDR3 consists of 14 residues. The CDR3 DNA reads TGTGCCAGCAGTTTTAAGGGATTATTCGCTGAAGCTTTCTTT. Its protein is CASSFKGLFAEAFF.

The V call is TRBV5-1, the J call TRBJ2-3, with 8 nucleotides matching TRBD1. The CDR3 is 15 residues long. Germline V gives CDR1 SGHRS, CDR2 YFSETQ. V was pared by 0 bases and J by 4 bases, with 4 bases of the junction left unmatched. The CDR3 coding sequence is TGCGCCAGCAGCTTGGAGAACAGGGGGGCAGATACGCAGTATTTT. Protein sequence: CASSLENRGADTQYF.

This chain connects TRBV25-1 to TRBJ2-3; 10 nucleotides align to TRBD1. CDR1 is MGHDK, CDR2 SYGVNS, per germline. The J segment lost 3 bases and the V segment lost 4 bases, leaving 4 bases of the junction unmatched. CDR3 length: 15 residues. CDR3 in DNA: TGTGCCAGCAGTGGACAGGGGGCGGTGACAGATACGCAGTATTTT. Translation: CASSGQGAVTDTQYF.

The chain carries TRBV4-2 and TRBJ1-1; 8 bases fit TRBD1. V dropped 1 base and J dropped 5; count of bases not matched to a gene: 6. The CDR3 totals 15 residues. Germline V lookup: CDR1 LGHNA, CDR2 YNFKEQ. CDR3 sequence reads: CASSQVGTGLTEAFF. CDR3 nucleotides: TGTGCCAGCAGCCAAGTTGGGACAGGTTTGACTGAAGCTTTCTTT.

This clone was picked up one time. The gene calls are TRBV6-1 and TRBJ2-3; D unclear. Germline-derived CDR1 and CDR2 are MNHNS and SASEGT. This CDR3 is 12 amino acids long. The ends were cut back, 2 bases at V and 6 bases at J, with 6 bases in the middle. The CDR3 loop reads CASSEKGDTQYF. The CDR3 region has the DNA TGTGCCAGCAGTGAAAAGGGCGATACGCAGTATTTT.

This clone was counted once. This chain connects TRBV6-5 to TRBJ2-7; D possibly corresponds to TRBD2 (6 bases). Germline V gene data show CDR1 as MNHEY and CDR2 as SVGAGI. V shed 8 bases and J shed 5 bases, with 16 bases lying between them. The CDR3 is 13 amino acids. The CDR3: CASLGSQTDEQYF. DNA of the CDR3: TGTGCCAGCCTCGGGAGCCAGACTGACGAGCAGTACTTC.

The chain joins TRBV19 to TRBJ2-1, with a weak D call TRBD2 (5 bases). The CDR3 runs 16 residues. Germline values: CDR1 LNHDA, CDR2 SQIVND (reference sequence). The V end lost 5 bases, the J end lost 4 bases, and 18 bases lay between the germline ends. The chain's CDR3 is CASSPPGNLFYNEQFF. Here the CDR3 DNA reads TGTGCCAGTAGTCCCCCCGGGAACCTTTTTTACAATGAGCAGTTCTTC.

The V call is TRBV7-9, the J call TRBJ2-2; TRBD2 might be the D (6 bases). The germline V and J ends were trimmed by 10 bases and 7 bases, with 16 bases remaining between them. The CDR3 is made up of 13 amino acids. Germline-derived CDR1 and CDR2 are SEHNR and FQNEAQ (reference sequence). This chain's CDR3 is CATSGEFFGELFF. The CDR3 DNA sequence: TGTGCCACCTCGGGGGAGTTTTTCGGGGAGCTGTTTTTT.

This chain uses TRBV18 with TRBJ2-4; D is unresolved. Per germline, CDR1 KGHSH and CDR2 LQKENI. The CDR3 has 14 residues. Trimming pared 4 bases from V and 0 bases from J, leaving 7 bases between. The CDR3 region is CASSHEGAKNIQYF. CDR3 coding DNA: TGTGCCAGCTCACATGAAGGAGCCAAAAACATTCAGTACTTC.

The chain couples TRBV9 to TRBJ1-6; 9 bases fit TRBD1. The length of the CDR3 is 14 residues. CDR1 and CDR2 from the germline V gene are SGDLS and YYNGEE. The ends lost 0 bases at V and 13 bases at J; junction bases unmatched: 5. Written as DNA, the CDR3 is TGTGCCAGCAGCGTAGGACAGGGGGAAAGGCCCCTCCACTTT. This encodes CASSVGQGERPLHF.

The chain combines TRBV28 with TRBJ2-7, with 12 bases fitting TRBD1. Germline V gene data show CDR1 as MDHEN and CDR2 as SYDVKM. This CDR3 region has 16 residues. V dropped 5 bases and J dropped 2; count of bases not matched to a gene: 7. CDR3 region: CASSAPRDRGPYEQYF. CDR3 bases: TGTGCCAGCAGTGCCCCACGGGACAGGGGGCCCTACGAGCAGTACTTC.